This T cell receptor (beta chain) originates from a study of blood T cell repertoires in COVID-19. For the study at large: The United States, Italy and Spain were the sources of the acute and convalescent COVID-19 samples. From T cells, B-cell-depleted T cells, or PBMCs came the material, which was cDNA or gDNA.

Per the original methods: Estimation of nucleated cell counts was performed using reference gene primer amplification. Libraries were prepared by immunoSEQ multiplex PCR; TCRdb keeps only in-frame clonotypes and omits some of them. V, J and clone size derive from that table, while D and trimming were established from the DNA sequence. The sample holds about 260,000 clones; about 88% are singletons and the top ten take less than 4.5%. Trimming at V came to 0 bases and at J to 8 bases, leaving 11 bases not matched to a gene. This CDR3 has 16 amino acids. Germline V gene sequence: CDR1 SGDLS, CDR2 YYNGEE.

The sequence was obtained from a man between 18 and 35 years old with active or convalescent COVID-19. This rearrangement joins TRBV9 to TRBJ1-2, with TRBD1 identical over 9 bases. The sample was peripheral blood. The CDR3 loop is CASSVAGGQGILGYTF. Here the CDR3 DNA reads TGTGCCAGCAGCGTAGCGGGGGGACAGGGCATCTTGGGCTACACCTTC.